The 3 T cell receptor beta chains below all came from one sample that was sequenced in a study of shared clonotypes between healthy human individuals. Sequenced by immunoSEQ multiplex PCR; TCRdb stores in-frame clones only, minus some. The repertoire includes more than 500,000 clones, 95% to 97% of them detected once, and about 0.059% sits in the top ten. Sequenced sample: naive CD4+ T cells sorted from blood. Subset noted: CD45RA+ positively selected. These receptors were obtained from a woman aged 25 to 45 in good health.

The J gene is TRBJ2-7, the V gene TRBV6-5, with TRBD1 matching over 11 bases. Looked up from germline, CDR1 is MNHEY and CDR2 is SVGAGI. This CDR3 contains 15 residues. V lost 1 base, J lost 6 bases, and 5 bases stayed unmatched. The DNA of the CDR3 is TGTGCCAGCAGTTACTGGGGACAGGGGGAGGTCGAGCAGTACTTC. As protein: CASSYWGQGEVEQYF.

V usage is TRBV19 and J usage is TRBJ2-3; D may be TRBD2 (7 bases). V gave up 10 bases and J gave up 2 bases, with 13 bases separating them. The germline V gene has CDR1 LNHDA and CDR2 SQIVND (reference sequence). The CDR3 runs 13 residues. The CDR3 nucleotides are TGTGCCACCTCAGCGGGACACACAGATACGCAGTATTTT. Translated, it gives CATSAGHTDTQYF.

Here the CDR3 reads CASTIDTGELFF. DNA for the CDR3: TGTGCCAGCACCATAGACACCGGGGAGCTGTTTTTT. The chain has TRBV28 and TRBJ2-2, with unresolved D. The V end was cut by 7 bases, the J end by 3 bases, with 6 bases between. The CDR3 extends over 12 amino acids. The germline V gene has CDR1 MDHEN and CDR2 SYDVKM.